The source of this T cell receptor beta chain is a study of cytotoxic CD8 clonotypes in ibrutinib-treated CLL. Study conclusions and caveats: Shared public clonotypes were rare, and on treatment they either got smaller or stayed the same. Clonality correlated strongly with circulating CD8+ T cells and exceeded age-matched healthy donors at baseline.

Notes on this clone: Its antigen is not identified.

Targeted sequencing depth ranged from 1 in 200,000 to 1 in 1 million T cells. Produced via immunoSEQ multiplex PCR; TCRdb's table is partial and in-frame only. The table lists roughly 250,000 clones, under 80% of them singletons, with 15% in the top ten. Germline trimming cut 5 bases from V and 0 bases from J; bases unmatched to any gene: 6. The CDR3 is 17 amino acids. Germline V lookup: CDR1 SEHNR, CDR2 FQNEAQ (reference sequence). This clonotype was sampled from a human donor with chronic lymphocytic leukemia. Sequencing was performed on PBMCs, taken after 24 months of ibrutinib treatment. V is TRBV7-9 and J is TRBJ2-1, with 11 bases matching TRBD2. The CDR3: CASSPTSGTSSYNEQFF. CDR3 in DNA: TGTGCCAGCAGCCCGACTAGCGGGACTAGCTCCTACAATGAGCAGTTCTTC.